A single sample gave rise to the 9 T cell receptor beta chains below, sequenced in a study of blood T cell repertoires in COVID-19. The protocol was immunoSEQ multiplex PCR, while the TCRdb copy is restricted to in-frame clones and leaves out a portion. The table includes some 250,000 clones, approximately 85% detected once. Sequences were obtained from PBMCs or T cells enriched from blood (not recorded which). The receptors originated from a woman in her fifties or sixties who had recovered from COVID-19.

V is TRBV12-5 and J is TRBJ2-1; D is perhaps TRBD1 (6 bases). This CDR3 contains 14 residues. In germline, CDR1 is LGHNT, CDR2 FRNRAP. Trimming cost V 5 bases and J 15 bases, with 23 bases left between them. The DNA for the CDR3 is TGTGCTAGTGGTGTCACCTCCGACAGGAAGGGCCGGTTCTTC. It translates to CASGVTSDRKGRFF. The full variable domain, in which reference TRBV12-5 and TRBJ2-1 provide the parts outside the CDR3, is DARVTQTPRHKVTEMGQEVTMRCQPILGHNTVFWYRQTMMQGLELLAYFRNRAPLDDSGMPKDRFSAEMPDATLATLKIQPSEPRDSAVYFCASGVTSDRKGRFFGPGTRLTVL.

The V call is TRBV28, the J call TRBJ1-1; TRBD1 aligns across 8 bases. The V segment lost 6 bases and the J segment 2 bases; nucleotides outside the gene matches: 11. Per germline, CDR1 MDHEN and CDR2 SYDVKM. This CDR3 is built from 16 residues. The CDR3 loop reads CASRPRRTGINTEAFF. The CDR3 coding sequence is TGTGCCAGCAGGCCACGTAGGACAGGGATTAACACTGAAGCTTTCTTT. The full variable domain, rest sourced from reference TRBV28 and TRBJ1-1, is DVKVTQSSRYLVKRTGEKVFLECVQDMDHENMFWYRQDPGLGLRLIYFSYDVKMKEKGDIPEGYSVSREKKERFSLILESASTNQTSMYLCASRPRRTGINTEAFFGQGTRLTVV.

CDR3 nucleotides: TGTGCCAGCAGTTTATTAAGTGCGAGTGAAAAACTGTTTTTT. This codes for CASSLLSASEKLFF. The rearrangement links TRBV27 to TRBJ1-4; D gene uncertain. CDR1 and CDR2 from the germline V gene are MNHEY and SMNVEV (reference sequence). The CDR3 covers 14 residues. V was cut by 1 base and J by 7 bases, with 10 bases left in between.

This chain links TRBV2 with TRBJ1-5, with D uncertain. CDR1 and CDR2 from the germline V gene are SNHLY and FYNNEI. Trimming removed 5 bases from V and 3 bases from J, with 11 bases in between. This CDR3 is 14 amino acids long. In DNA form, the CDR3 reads TGTGCCAGCAGTCGAGACCGGGTCAATCAGCCCCAGCATTTT. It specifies CASSRDRVNQPQHF.

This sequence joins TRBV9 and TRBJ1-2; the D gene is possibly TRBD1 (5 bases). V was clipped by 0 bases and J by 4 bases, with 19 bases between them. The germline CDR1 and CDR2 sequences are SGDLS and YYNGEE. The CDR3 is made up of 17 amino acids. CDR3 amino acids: CASSVDFRGLVGYGYTF. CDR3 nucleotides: TGTGCCAGCAGCGTAGATTTCCGGGGACTGGTTGGCTATGGCTACACCTTC.

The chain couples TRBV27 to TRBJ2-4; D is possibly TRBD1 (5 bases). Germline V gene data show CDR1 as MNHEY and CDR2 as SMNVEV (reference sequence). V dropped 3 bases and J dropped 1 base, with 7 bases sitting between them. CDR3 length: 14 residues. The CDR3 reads CASSLSGAKNIQYF. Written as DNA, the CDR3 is TGTGCCAGCAGTTTGTCAGGGGCCAAAAACATTCAGTACTTC.

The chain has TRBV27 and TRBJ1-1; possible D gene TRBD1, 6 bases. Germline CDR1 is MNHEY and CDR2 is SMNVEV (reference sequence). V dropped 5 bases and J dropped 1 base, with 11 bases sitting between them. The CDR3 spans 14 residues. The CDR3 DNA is TGTGCCAGCAGTCGAGGGGGTTCGAACACTGAAGCTTTCTTT. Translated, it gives CASSRGGSNTEAFF.

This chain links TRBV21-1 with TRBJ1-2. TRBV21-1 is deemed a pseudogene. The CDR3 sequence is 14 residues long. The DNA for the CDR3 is TGTGCCAGCAACCTAATCCCGTCCGGAGAGGGCTACACCTTC. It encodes CASNLIPSGEGYTF.

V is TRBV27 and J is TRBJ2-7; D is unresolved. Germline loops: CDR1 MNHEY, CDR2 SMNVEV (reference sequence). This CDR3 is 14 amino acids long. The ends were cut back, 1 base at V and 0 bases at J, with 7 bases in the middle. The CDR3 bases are TGTGCCAGCAGTTTATGGTTTAGCTCCTACGAGCAGTACTTC. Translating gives CASSLWFSSYEQYF.